The rows below give T cell receptor beta chains drawn from one sample of a study of shared clonotypes between healthy human individuals. Clones were read by immunoSEQ multiplex PCR, and TCRdb kept only the in-frame ones, dropping some. The sample carries about 2 million clones, 85% to 95% recorded once. The sequenced sample consisted of naive CD4+ T cells sorted from blood. The receptors derive from a man younger than 35 in good health. The CDR3 runs from the conserved cysteine through the conserved F or W. A D gene is named only where the DNA matches it firmly. Rows may omit the clone size; those that give it use once, few, many or a size class.

clone size: NA; V gene: TRBV30; D gene: NA; J gene: TRBJ1-1; CDR3 DNA: TGTGCCTGGAGTGAACAGGGACTCACTGAAGCTTTCTTT; CDR3 protein: CAWSEQGLTEAFF
clone size: NA; V gene: TRBV15; D gene: NA; J gene: TRBJ1-6; CDR3 DNA: TGTGCCACCAGCAGAGGGGACGGAAGCTCCTATAATTCACCCCTCCACTTT; CDR3 protein: CATSRGDGSSYNSPLHF
clone size: few; V gene: TRBV7-9; D gene: NA; J gene: TRBJ1-1; CDR3 DNA: TGTGCCAGCAGCTTAGAGAACACTGAAGCTTTCTTT; CDR3 protein: CASSLENTEAFF
clone size: NA; V gene: TRBV2; D gene: TRBD2; J gene: TRBJ2-1; CDR3 DNA: TGTGCCAGCAGTGGGGGACTAGCGGCGAACCAAGCTTCTTACAATGAGCAGTTCTTC; CDR3 protein: CASSGGLAANQASYNEQFF
clone size: NA; V gene: TRBV14; D gene: TRBD1; J gene: TRBJ2-1; CDR3 DNA: TGTGCCAGCAGCCAAGCGAGACAGGGGTTCATCAATGAGCAGTTCTTC; CDR3 protein: CASSQARQGFINEQFF
clone size: NA; V gene: TRBV18; D gene: NA; J gene: TRBJ2-7; CDR3 DNA: TGTGCCAGCTCACCACCGAATCCCTTACTCGACGAGCAGTACTTC; CDR3 protein: CASSPPNPLLDEQYF
clone size: NA; V gene: TRBV6-5; D gene: TRBD1; J gene: TRBJ1-2; CDR3 DNA: TGTGCCAGCAGTCGCGTACAGGGGGCAGGTGGCTACACCTTC; CDR3 protein: CASSRVQGAGGYTF
clone size: once; V gene: TRBV10-3; D gene: TRBD1; J gene: TRBJ2-7; CDR3 DNA: TGTGCCATCAGTGAGAGGACAGGGGGACACGAGCAGTACTTC; CDR3 protein: CAISERTGGHEQYF
clone size: NA; V gene: TRBV7-2; D gene: NA; J gene: TRBJ1-4; CDR3 DNA: TGTGCCAGCAGCCGGGGGGGTGCAACTAATGAAAAACTGTTTTTT; CDR3 protein: CASSRGGATNEKLFF
clone size: NA; V gene: TRBV5-1; D gene: NA; J gene: TRBJ2-7; CDR3 DNA: TGCGCCAGCAGCTTGGCCGGGGACCCACCCTACGAGCAGTACTTC; CDR3 protein: CASSLAGDPPYEQYF
clone size: NA; V gene: TRBV6-1; D gene: NA; J gene: TRBJ2-2; CDR3 DNA: TGTGCCAGCACCGAAAGAGGGGGTACCGGGGAGCTGTTTTTT; CDR3 protein: CASTERGGTGELFF
clone size: NA; V gene: TRBV5-4; D gene: TRBD1; J gene: TRBJ1-2; CDR3 DNA: TGTGCCAGCAGCTTGAAGCAGGGGGACTATGGCTACACCTTC; CDR3 protein: CASSLKQGDYGYTF
clone size: NA; V gene: TRBV18; D gene: NA; J gene: TRBJ1-4; CDR3 DNA: TGTGCCAGCTCACCACAGCAGGCAACTAATGAAAAACTGTTTTTT; CDR3 protein: CASSPQQATNEKLFF
clone size: NA; V gene: TRBV4-1; D gene: NA; J gene: TRBJ2-5; CDR3 DNA: TGCGCCAGCAGCCGCAGGCTCTCAGAGACCCAGTACTTC; CDR3 protein: CASSRRLSETQYF
clone size: NA; V gene: TRBV5-4; D gene: NA; J gene: TRBJ2-1; CDR3 DNA: TGTGCCAGCAGCTCCCTAAAAAGGGGAAGTCTCGGCCAAAATGAGCAGTTCTTC; CDR3 protein: CASSSLKRGSLGQNEQFF
clone size: NA; V gene: TRBV7-3; D gene: NA; J gene: TRBJ1-1; CDR3 DNA: TGTGCCAGCAGCTTAACTGGTGGGGAAGCTTTCTTT; CDR3 protein: CASSLTGGEAFF
clone size: NA; V gene: TRBV5-1; D gene: NA; J gene: TRBJ1-3; CDR3 DNA: TGCGCCAGCAGCTTGGGGGGTAATGGAAACACCATATATTTT; CDR3 protein: CASSLGGNGNTIYF
clone size: NA; V gene: TRBV11-1; D gene: NA; J gene: TRBJ2-7; CDR3 DNA: TGTGCCAGCAGCTTACGGCAGGGATTCTACGAGCAGTACTTC; CDR3 protein: CASSLRQGFYEQYF
clone size: few; V gene: TRBV30; D gene: NA; J gene: TRBJ1-2; CDR3 DNA: TGTGCCTGGAGTGTAGGGTTACGTAACTATGGCTACACCTTC; CDR3 protein: CAWSVGLRNYGYTF
clone size: once; V gene: TRBV28; D gene: NA; J gene: TRBJ2-5; CDR3 DNA: TGTGCCAGCAGTTTAAGGGGCCCGGCACGGGAGACCCAGTACTTC; CDR3 protein: CASSLRGPARETQYF
clone size: NA; V gene: TRBV6-5; D gene: NA; J gene: TRBJ1-1; CDR3 DNA: TGTGCCAGCCGTAACAGTCAGGAAGGTGAAGCTTTCTTT; CDR3 protein: CASRNSQEGEAFF
clone size: NA; V gene: TRBV6-5; D gene: NA; J gene: TRBJ2-1; CDR3 DNA: TGTGCCAGCAGTTTTTACAATGAGCAGTTCTTC; CDR3 protein: CASSFYNEQFF
clone size: once; V gene: TRBV6-5; D gene: TRBD2; J gene: TRBJ2-7; CDR3 DNA: TGTGCCAGCAGTTACGGGGGAGGGCCTTTTGAGCAGTACTTC; CDR3 protein: CASSYGGGPFEQYF
clone size: NA; V gene: TRBV5-1; D gene: NA; J gene: TRBJ1-2; CDR3 DNA: TGCGCCAGCAGTTCCGGAAACTATGGCTACACCTTC; CDR3 protein: CASSSGNYGYTF
clone size: NA; V gene: TRBV13; D gene: NA; J gene: TRBJ2-7; CDR3 DNA: TGTGCCAGCAGCCATCCGGGAAAGGGTCGCGAGCAGTACTTC; CDR3 protein: CASSHPGKGREQYF
clone size: NA; V gene: TRBV7-2; D gene: NA; J gene: TRBJ2-7; CDR3 DNA: TGTGCCAGCGGTAGCGTAAGCTCCTACGAGCAGTACTTC; CDR3 protein: CASGSVSSYEQYF
clone size: NA; V gene: TRBV30; D gene: TRBD1; J gene: TRBJ1-5; CDR3 DNA: TGTGCCTGGAGTGCCACGGGACAGGGCAATCAGCCCCAGCATTTT; CDR3 protein: CAWSATGQGNQPQHF
clone size: NA; V gene: TRBV19; D gene: NA; J gene: TRBJ1-1; CDR3 DNA: TGTGCCAGTAGTATAAAAGGCAGCCGGAACACTGAAGCTTTCTTT; CDR3 protein: CASSIKGSRNTEAFF
clone size: NA; V gene: TRBV9; D gene: TRBD1; J gene: TRBJ2-3; CDR3 DNA: TGTGCCAGCAGCGTAGTCGGGACAGCTAGCACAGATACGCAGTATTTT; CDR3 protein: CASSVVGTASTDTQYF
clone size: once; V gene: TRBV11-2; D gene: TRBD2; J gene: TRBJ2-3; CDR3 DNA: TGTGCCAGCAGCTTTGGGACTAGCGGCTCAGATACGCAGTATTTT; CDR3 protein: CASSFGTSGSDTQYF
clone size: NA; V gene: TRBV25-1; D gene: NA; J gene: TRBJ2-1; CDR3 DNA: TGTGCCAGCAGTGAAAGGGAAAACAATGAGCAGTTCTTC; CDR3 protein: CASSERENNEQFF
clone size: NA; V gene: TRBV18; D gene: TRBD1; J gene: TRBJ1-6; CDR3 DNA: TGTGCCAGCTCAGCCGGGACAGCGAATTCACCCCTCCACTTT; CDR3 protein: CASSAGTANSPLHF
clone size: once; V gene: TRBV10-2; D gene: NA; J gene: TRBJ1-6; CDR3 DNA: TGCGCCAGCAGTGAGCGAGAATCGTGGGACAATTCACCCCTCCACTTT; CDR3 protein: CASSERESWDNSPLHF
clone size: NA; V gene: TRBV2; D gene: TRBD1; J gene: TRBJ1-2; CDR3 DNA: TGTGCTATCCAAGGACAGGGGCTTGGTGGCTACACCTTC; CDR3 protein: CAIQGQGLGGYTF
clone size: NA; V gene: TRBV19; D gene: NA; J gene: TRBJ2-7; CDR3 DNA: TGTGCCAGTAGTATCCCCCTCGGAGAGCCTTCCTACGAGCAGTACTTC; CDR3 protein: CASSIPLGEPSYEQYF
clone size: NA; V gene: TRBV5-1; D gene: NA; J gene: TRBJ1-6; CDR3 DNA: TGCGCCAGCAGCTCCTCCGGGGCCTTCAATTCACCCCTCCACTTT; CDR3 protein: CASSSSGAFNSPLHF
clone size: once; V gene: TRBV9; D gene: NA; J gene: TRBJ2-5; CDR3 DNA: TGTGCCAGCAGCGTAGGAATAGGGATTGAGGAGACCCAGTACTTC; CDR3 protein: CASSVGIGIEETQYF
clone size: NA; V gene: TRBV11-3; D gene: NA; J gene: TRBJ2-7; CDR3 DNA: TGTGCCAGCAGCTTAAGCCGTGGCACCTACGAGCAGTACTTC; CDR3 protein: CASSLSRGTYEQYF
clone size: NA; V gene: TRBV7-9; D gene: NA; J gene: TRBJ1-2; CDR3 DNA: TGTGCCAGCAGCCCCGGGCGGGGGGCGGACTATGGCTACACCTTC; CDR3 protein: CASSPGRGADYGYTF
clone size: NA; V gene: TRBV27; D gene: TRBD1; J gene: TRBJ2-7; CDR3 DNA: TGTGCCAGCAGTACCCGGGGGGACAGGGTCTCCTACGAGCAGTACTTC; CDR3 protein: CASSTRGDRVSYEQYF
clone size: NA; V gene: TRBV27; D gene: NA; J gene: TRBJ2-7; CDR3 DNA: TGTGCCAGCAGTTTGGGGCAGGGTACCTACGAGCAGTACTTC; CDR3 protein: CASSLGQGTYEQYF
clone size: once; V gene: TRBV7-2; D gene: NA; J gene: TRBJ2-7; CDR3 DNA: TGTGCCAGCAGCTTCCCGGGGCCCTACTACGAGCAGTACTTC; CDR3 protein: CASSFPGPYYEQYF
clone size: NA; V gene: TRBV20-1; D gene: NA; J gene: TRBJ2-4; CDR3 DNA: TGCGCCTCAGGGATTGACATTCAGTACTTC; CDR3 protein: CASGIDIQYF
clone size: NA; V gene: TRBV5-4; D gene: TRBD1; J gene: TRBJ1-5; CDR3 DNA: TGTGCCAGCAGCCATGGACAGGGCCATCAGCCCCAGCATTTT; CDR3 protein: CASSHGQGHQPQHF
clone size: NA; V gene: TRBV29-1; D gene: NA; J gene: TRBJ2-5; CDR3 DNA: TGCAGCGTCGGACAGCGAATCGGGGAGACCCAGTACTTC; CDR3 protein: CSVGQRIGETQYF
clone size: NA; V gene: TRBV7-9; D gene: NA; J gene: TRBJ1-2; CDR3 DNA: TGTGCCAGCAGCGATTATGGGGGGCACAACTATGGCTACACCTTC; CDR3 protein: CASSDYGGHNYGYTF
clone size: NA; V gene: TRBV5-3; D gene: TRBD2; J gene: TRBJ2-1; CDR3 DNA: TGTGCCAGAAGCTTGAATGGTGGGACTAGCGGGAGATACAATGAGCAGTTCTTC; CDR3 protein: CARSLNGGTSGRYNEQFF
clone size: NA; V gene: TRBV5-1; D gene: TRBD1; J gene: TRBJ2-6; CDR3 DNA: TGCGCCAGCAGCTTGAACGGACAGGAGGCCAACGTCCTGACTTTC; CDR3 protein: CASSLNGQEANVLTF
clone size: NA; V gene: TRBV28; D gene: NA; J gene: TRBJ1-2; CDR3 DNA: TGTGCCAGCAGTTTTTATGGGGGTGGGAACTATGGCTACACCTTC; CDR3 protein: CASSFYGGGNYGYTF